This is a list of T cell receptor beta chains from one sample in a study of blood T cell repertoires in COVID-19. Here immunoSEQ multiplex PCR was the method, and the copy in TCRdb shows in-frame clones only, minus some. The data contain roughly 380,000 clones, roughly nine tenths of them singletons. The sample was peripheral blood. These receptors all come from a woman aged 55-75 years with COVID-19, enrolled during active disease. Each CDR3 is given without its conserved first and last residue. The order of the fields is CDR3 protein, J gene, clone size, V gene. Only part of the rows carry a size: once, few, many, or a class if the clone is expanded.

cdr3_aa: ASSQDGGGYQQY
j_call: TRBJ2-7
clone_size: NA
v_call: TRBV3-1/TRBV3-2

cdr3_aa: ASSAWGQGETQY
j_call: TRBJ2-5
clone_size: NA
v_call: TRBV28

cdr3_aa: ASSRNPNWDRVKYGYT
j_call: TRBJ1-2
clone_size: NA
v_call: TRBV19

cdr3_aa: ASSPRRPGGTGELF
j_call: TRBJ2-2
clone_size: NA
v_call: TRBV5-6

cdr3_aa: ASSPQTSGTVSPGANVLT
j_call: TRBJ2-6
clone_size: NA
v_call: TRBV5-1

cdr3_aa: ASTTDRVYGYT
j_call: TRBJ1-2
clone_size: NA
v_call: TRBV5-4

cdr3_aa: ASGLVYLGGSGSGNTIY
j_call: TRBJ1-3
clone_size: NA
v_call: TRBV12-5

cdr3_aa: ASSRTGANTEAF
j_call: TRBJ1-1
clone_size: NA
v_call: TRBV10-1

cdr3_aa: ASSPERTNYGYT
j_call: TRBJ1-2
clone_size: NA
v_call: TRBV18

cdr3_aa: ASTSTDLTDTQY
j_call: TRBJ2-3
clone_size: NA
v_call: TRBV28

cdr3_aa: ASSRGQGIYGYT
j_call: TRBJ1-2
clone_size: once
v_call: TRBV3-1/TRBV3-2

cdr3_aa: ASSPRDSKNIQY
j_call: TRBJ2-4
clone_size: few
v_call: TRBV7-8

cdr3_aa: ASSSDRASGNTIY
j_call: TRBJ1-3
clone_size: NA
v_call: TRBV5-1

cdr3_aa: ASSLQGGINSPLH
j_call: TRBJ1-6
clone_size: NA
v_call: TRBV7-2

cdr3_aa: ASSRDRVNGYT
j_call: TRBJ1-2
clone_size: NA
v_call: TRBV6-2/TRBV6-3

cdr3_aa: ASSFSGSPLH
j_call: TRBJ1-6
clone_size: NA
v_call: TRBV27

cdr3_aa: AWTEWTGGRTDTQY
j_call: TRBJ2-3
clone_size: NA
v_call: TRBV30

cdr3_aa: ASSLGGGEQY
j_call: TRBJ2-7
clone_size: NA
v_call: TRBV5-4

cdr3_aa: ASATTITYNEQF
j_call: TRBJ2-1
clone_size: once
v_call: TRBV6-5

cdr3_aa: ASSSSGGYT
j_call: TRBJ1-2
clone_size: NA
v_call: TRBV12-3/TRBV12-4

cdr3_aa: ASSHRVLRAF
j_call: TRBJ1-1
clone_size: NA
v_call: TRBV12-3/TRBV12-4

cdr3_aa: ASSPNWANTEAF
j_call: TRBJ1-1
clone_size: NA
v_call: TRBV11-2

cdr3_aa: ASSYRGLMNTEAF
j_call: TRBJ1-1
clone_size: NA
v_call: TRBV6-5

cdr3_aa: ATQPFLDTDTQY
j_call: TRBJ2-3
clone_size: NA
v_call: TRBV18

cdr3_aa: AIRDRGYEQY
j_call: TRBJ2-7
clone_size: once
v_call: TRBV10-1

cdr3_aa: GTGESREKLF
j_call: TRBJ1-4
clone_size: NA
v_call: TRBV6-5

cdr3_aa: ASTVQGGRDQPQH
j_call: TRBJ1-5
clone_size: few
v_call: TRBV19

cdr3_aa: ASSLGDRGLLETQY
j_call: TRBJ2-5
clone_size: once
v_call: TRBV7-9

cdr3_aa: ASSFDRNSPLH
j_call: TRBJ1-6
clone_size: once
v_call: TRBV5-4

cdr3_aa: ASSLWPSYEQY
j_call: TRBJ2-7
clone_size: NA
v_call: TRBV5-4

cdr3_aa: ASEPQGALGYGYT
j_call: TRBJ1-2
clone_size: NA
v_call: TRBV19

cdr3_aa: ASSSAQGLDEKLF
j_call: TRBJ1-4
clone_size: NA
v_call: TRBV7-6

cdr3_aa: ASRRPGQYNSPLH
j_call: TRBJ1-6
clone_size: NA
v_call: TRBV30

cdr3_aa: ASSFGRGRSDYNEQF
j_call: TRBJ2-1
clone_size: NA
v_call: TRBV5-6

cdr3_aa: ASSSPRLAGGPFTGELF
j_call: TRBJ2-2
clone_size: NA
v_call: TRBV7-8

cdr3_aa: ASSLERGGIGELF
j_call: TRBJ2-2
clone_size: NA
v_call: TRBV7-3

cdr3_aa: ASSVPGQGSPLH
j_call: TRBJ1-6
clone_size: once
v_call: TRBV9

cdr3_aa: ASSVNGETDTQY
j_call: TRBJ2-3
clone_size: once
v_call: TRBV5-1

cdr3_aa: ASSLRPGGSYNEQF
j_call: TRBJ2-1
clone_size: NA
v_call: TRBV7-8

cdr3_aa: ASSLEGQTNQPQH
j_call: TRBJ1-5
clone_size: NA
v_call: TRBV5-1

cdr3_aa: ASSPDRGPNYGYT
j_call: TRBJ1-2
clone_size: once
v_call: TRBV16

cdr3_aa: ASSISAGWYGYT
j_call: TRBJ1-2
clone_size: NA
v_call: TRBV19

cdr3_aa: ASSLSASRVGETQY
j_call: TRBJ2-5
clone_size: NA
v_call: TRBV5-6

cdr3_aa: ASSPWQAGETQY
j_call: TRBJ2-5
clone_size: NA
v_call: TRBV18

cdr3_aa: AWSLVTENYEQY
j_call: TRBJ2-7
clone_size: NA
v_call: TRBV30

cdr3_aa: SASRAGGPGEQY
j_call: TRBJ2-7
clone_size: NA
v_call: TRBV29-1

cdr3_aa: ASGLPLLPKHGYT
j_call: TRBJ1-2
clone_size: NA
v_call: TRBV12-5

cdr3_aa: ASSGGTAGNTIY
j_call: TRBJ1-3
clone_size: NA
v_call: TRBV2

cdr3_aa: ASSSTQGLNYGYT
j_call: TRBJ1-2
clone_size: few
v_call: TRBV19

cdr3_aa: ASSLTASEETQY
j_call: TRBJ2-5
clone_size: NA
v_call: TRBV7-9

cdr3_aa: ASSSQGAEGEKLF
j_call: TRBJ1-4
clone_size: NA
v_call: TRBV5-1